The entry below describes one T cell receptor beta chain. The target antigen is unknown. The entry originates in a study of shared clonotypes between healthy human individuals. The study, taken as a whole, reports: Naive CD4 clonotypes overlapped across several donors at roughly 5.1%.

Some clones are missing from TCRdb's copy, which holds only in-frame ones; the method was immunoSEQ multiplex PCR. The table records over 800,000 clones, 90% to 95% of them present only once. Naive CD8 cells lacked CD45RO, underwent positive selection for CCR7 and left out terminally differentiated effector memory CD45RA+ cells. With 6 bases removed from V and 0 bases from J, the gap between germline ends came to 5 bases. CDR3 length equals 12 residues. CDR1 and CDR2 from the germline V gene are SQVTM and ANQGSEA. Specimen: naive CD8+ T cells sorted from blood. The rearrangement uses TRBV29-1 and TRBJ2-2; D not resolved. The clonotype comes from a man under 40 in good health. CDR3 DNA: TGCAGCGTAATGACGAACACCGGGGAGCTGTTTTTT. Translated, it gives CSVMTNTGELFF.